This T cell receptor (beta chain) was obtained from a study of blood T cell repertoires in COVID-19. Overall study: Samples came from the United States, Italy and Spain, spanning acute and convalescent COVID-19. Sources were T cells, B-cell-depleted T cells, or PBMCs; the material itself was cDNA or gDNA.

Assay: immunoSEQ multiplex PCR; the TCRdb copy retains only in-frame clones and omits some. The sample lists around 280,000 clones, 75% to 90% occurring once. V was clipped by 1 base and J by 5 bases, with 15 bases between them. In germline, CDR1 is GTSNPN, CDR2 SVGIG (reference sequence). CDR3 size: 14 residues. V is TRBV30 and J is TRBJ2-7; D is unresolved. Sequences were obtained from peripheral blood. The receptor comes from a woman aged 45 to 65 who had recovered from COVID-19. In DNA, the CDR3 is TGTGCCTGGAGTGCTGACTTTATGAGAAACGAGCAGTACTTC. Translation: CAWSADFMRNEQYF.